The T cell receptor (beta chain) under discussion was sequenced for a study of blood T cell repertoires in COVID-19. Study in general: Spain, Italy and the United States supplied samples that represented acute and convalescent COVID-19. Nucleic acid was either cDNA or gDNA, and it came from T cells, B-cell-depleted T cells, or PBMCs.

Authors' processing steps: For nucleated cells, counts were estimated from reference gene primer amplification. This table comes from immunoSEQ multiplex PCR, and its TCRdb copy is limited to in-frame clones, with some not included. D and trimming come from the DNA, and the V and J calls and clone size come from that table. The sample lists around 80,000 clones, roughly 88% occurring once. CDR1 and CDR2 from the germline V gene are MGHRA and YSYEKL. The CDR3 runs 15 residues. With 0 bases removed from V and 4 bases from J, the gap between germline ends came to 13 bases. This chain links TRBV4-1 with TRBJ2-7; D not resolved. The receptor was isolated from a woman at least 80 years old with acute or convalescent COVID-19. Sequenced sample: peripheral blood. The CDR3 is CASSQDQAAFYEQYF. The CDR3 bases are TGCGCCAGCAGCCAAGATCAGGCAGCTTTTTACGAGCAGTACTTC.